The present T cell receptor (beta chain) was sequenced within a study of T cells of healthy individuals. Trimming cost V 0 bases and J 3 bases, with 2 bases left between them. CDR3 size: 12 residues. Germline values: CDR1 MNHNY, CDR2 SVGAGI (reference sequence). MiXCR, run by TCRdb on the 5' RACE reads, gives a single entry per CDR3 protein. The data contain about 60,000 distinct CDR3 sequences, 15% to 20% of them singletons. In its sample, this clonotype was seen a few times. The TCR was taken from a human donor in good health. The chain links TRBV6-6 to TRBJ1-1; D not certain. In DNA, the CDR3 is TGTGCCAGCAGTTACTCAGACACTGAAGCTTTCTTT. The encoded protein is CASSYSDTEAFF.